This is a list of T cell receptor beta chains from one sample in a study of blood T cell repertoires in COVID-19. Here immunoSEQ multiplex PCR was the method, and the copy in TCRdb shows in-frame clones only, minus some. The sample has a few hundred thousand clones; approximately 91% are singletons. Input material: PBMCs or T cells enriched from blood (not recorded which). The receptors come from a woman aged 30 to 39 who had recovered from COVID-19. Both conserved end residues are part of each CDR3. The D gene is left open where the match is weak. A row's size may be missing; if present it is once, few, many or a size class.

D,size,V,J,CDR3,DNA
NA,NA,TRBV7-9,TRBJ2-1,CASSPPLVEQFF,TGTGCCAGCAGCCCACCACTAGTCGAGCAGTTCTTC
TRBD1,NA,TRBV7-6,TRBJ2-6,CASSSRQGGPPAGANVLTF,TGTGCCAGCAGCTCCCGACAGGGGGGTCCTCCGGCTGGGGCCAACGTCCTGACTTTC
TRBD1,NA,TRBV7-8,TRBJ2-5,CASSLRQGAGETQYF,TGTGCCAGCAGCCTCCGACAGGGGGCGGGGGAGACCCAGTACTTC
TRBD2,large,TRBV28,TRBJ2-2,CASSSLVGTSGRAVTGELFF,TGTGCCAGCAGTTCACTTGTCGGGACTAGCGGGAGGGCCGTTACCGGGGAGCTGTTTTTT
NA,few,TRBV7-9,TRBJ1-1,CASSTRTGGYGSEAFF,TGTGCCAGCAGCACCCGGACGGGGGGCTATGGCTCTGAAGCTTTCTTT
NA,NA,TRBV29-1,TRBJ1-1,CSVLTGSSHEAFF,TGCAGCGTTTTGACAGGAAGCTCTCATGAAGCTTTCTTT
TRBD1,NA,TRBV28,TRBJ1-2,CASSLGLEGAFGYTF,TGTGCCAGCAGTTTGGGTCTAGAGGGGGCTTTTGGCTACACCTTC
NA,NA,TRBV6-2/TRBV6-3,TRBJ2-3,CASSYSPGSTDTQYF,TGTGCCAGCAGTTACTCCCCGGGGAGCACAGATACGCAGTATTTT
TRBD1,NA,TRBV7-6,TRBJ2-3,CASSLVGTGAVSTDTQYF,TGTGCCAGCAGCTTAGTAGGGACAGGGGCCGTTAGCACAGATACGCAGTATTTT
NA,NA,TRBV6-5,TRBJ1-6,CASRAGHLYNSPLHF,TGTGCCAGCAGGGCCGGACACCTCTATAATTCACCCCTCCACTTT
NA,few,TRBV11-3,TRBJ1-6,CASSLRAGGPLHF,TGTGCCAGCAGCCTCAGGGCCGGGGGACCCCTCCACTTT
TRBD1,NA,TRBV7-2,TRBJ1-1,CASSWETGIRTEAFF,TGTGCCAGCAGCTGGGAGACAGGGATTCGTACTGAAGCTTTCTTT
NA,NA,TRBV18,TRBJ1-1,CASSPIQGLNTEAFF,TGTGCCAGCTCACCAATTCAGGGGTTGAACACTGAAGCTTTCTTT
TRBD1,NA,TRBV18,TRBJ2-2,CASSPDRSYANTGELFF,TGTGCCAGCTCACCGGACAGGAGCTACGCGAACACCGGGGAGCTGTTTTTT
TRBD2,once,TRBV2,TRBJ2-3,CASGREGTDTQYF,TGTGCCAGCGGACGGGAGGGAACAGATACGCAGTATTTT
NA,NA,TRBV5-6,TRBJ2-2,CASSLVAGRPGELFF,TGTGCCAGCAGCTTGGTTGCTGGCCGTCCCGGGGAGCTGTTTTTT
NA,NA,TRBV5-1,TRBJ2-7,CASSFRDTLSYEQYF,TGCGCCAGCAGCTTTAGGGACACGCTCTCCTACGAGCAGTACTTC
TRBD2,NA,TRBV30,TRBJ2-1,CAWSGTSGRSYYDNEQFF,TGTGCCTGGAGCGGGACTAGCGGGAGAAGCTATTACGACAATGAGCAGTTCTTC